The present T cell receptor beta chain was sequenced within a study of cytomegalovirus exposure and HLA in healthy donors (dated by TCRdb to the late 2010s). About the full investigation: An earlier analysis of several hundred of the donors reported roughly 270 Gb of sequence data and some 100 million unique TCR beta sequences from 150 million to 200 million T cells. Among several hundred genotyped donors of the cohort, an average of roughly 230,000 unique TCR beta nucleotide sequences was sequenced per donor, of which approximately 18% were non-productive. An earlier analysis of 450 to 750 of the donors used high-throughput TCR beta sequencing to judge whether each TCR beta V gene segment behaved as functional or pseudogenic. Of the 398 genotyped donors, 81% fell in the genetic ancestry cluster associated with self-reported Caucasian donors. A later genetic analysis took genome-wide SNP genotypes for about 55% of the 666 donors and used that subset as a discovery cohort. A later analysis re-examined previously published TCR beta repertoires from more than 650 donors and added high-resolution HLA genotyping to investigate patterns of TCR occurrence. An early release covering roughly 600 HLA-typed donors comprised 250 to 350 gigabases of sequencing data and around 85 million unique TCR sequences. The study aimed to test whether cataloging public T cell receptors could reveal signatures of past pathogen exposure. Typing coverage varied by locus: 629-630 donors for A, B, C, DRB1 and DQB1; approximately 500 for DQA1; more than 600 for DPA1; roughly 450 for DPB1. To predict cytomegalovirus infection status, the study combined high-throughput TCR immunosequencing, statistical association of individual TCRs with disease status, and machine learning. Alongside the repertoire data, information on donor age, sex, ethnicity and CMV serostatus was compiled. In addition to the first cohort of approximately 650 subjects, a separate validation cohort of 120 different subjects was used. Rather than drawing on any new phenotypic data, the later analysis identified candidate immune exposures from TCR beta sequences and the way those sequences occurred across donors. HLA typing covered class I and class II loci at four-digit resolution. About five DR-DQ haplotypes were treated as single units for association and clustering because of strong linkage in the cohort. The study used immunosequencing to profile the T cell repertoires of some 600 subjects and linked those repertoires to cytomegalovirus serostatus. Every repertoire in the discovery cohort had been generated on one and the same sequencing platform.

The full study reports these points: In vitro tests confirmed that a few of the cytomegalovirus-associated TCR beta chains recognize cytomegalovirus antigens. An earlier analysis of approximately 540 of the donors showed that most TCR beta V segments appeared in productive rearrangements either about 87% or about 30% of the time, which broadly matched IMGT annotations. In a later analysis, HLA-associated TCR beta chains were found to be more clonally expanded and to have lower generation probabilities than equally common non-associated chains. Most TCR sequences were observed very rarely across donors, whereas some public TCRs were present in many individuals. Roughly uniform sequencing depth across donors was assumed in presence/absence analyses, although this assumption may not hold. Only TCR beta chains were sequenced in this cohort, and the absence of alpha or paired-chain data limited detectable features. A later analysis found that most CMV-associated TCR beta chains appeared HLA-restricted, with HLA associations seemingly driven largely by CMV exposure. Assigning TCR associations to individual alleles was difficult when HLA alleles, especially DR and DQ, strongly co-occurred. In both the original and validation cohorts, the classifier was reported to diagnose cytomegalovirus status with high specificity and sensitivity. A later analysis reported that several top co-occurrence clusters appeared linked to parvovirus B19, influenza, CMV and Epstein-Barr virus. A cluster of highly shared sequence variants was judged likely to represent a technical artifact of the sequencing pipeline. Because HLA typing was unavailable for some donors at each locus, only the typed subset was used in association tests. It was suggested by the authors that the approach could potentially be generalized to other disease states and immunological phenotypes. Some IMGT-functional V segments, including TRBV6-2 and TRBV6-3, could not be told apart with the 87-base-pair reads, so those segments were excluded. For the cohort, immune exposure information was limited to CMV serostatus. A further reported finding was that TCR beta sequences accurately predicted the HLA-A and HLA-B alleles for most subjects in the first cohort. In the study, some 180 TCR beta chains were listed as associated with cytomegalovirus. According to a later analysis, TCR association rates differed among HLA loci, with DRB1 alleles showing the most associated TCRs and HLA-C alleles showing the fewest. Because counts were too low, about 17 rarely observed V segments, including chromosome 9 orphons, were excluded from the earlier analysis of 500 to 700 of the donors. A later genetic analysis associated a missense DCLRE1C variant with V-gene and J-gene trimming of TCR beta chains, and an independent cohort replicated the association. In a later analysis, over 15,000 TCR beta sequences were associated with specific HLA alleles at a false discovery rate of 0.05. Correlated functional status among segregating V segments might reflect linkage disequilibrium, but an unknown experimental factor could not be ruled out. According to a later genetic analysis, donors in an Asian-associated ancestry cluster had fewer N-insertions in productive TCRs than the roughly 660-donor mean.

The CDR3 goes from the cysteine to the phenylalanine over 14 residues. The sequence is cut down to CDR3 DNA, 42 bases in frame from base 1. Trimming takes 4 bases off V and 4 bases off J; junction bases not matched to a gene: 6. Based on the germline V gene, the CDR1 and CDR2 sequences are LGHNT and FRNRAP. With regard to this clone: Its antigen target is currently unknown. Base qualities were left out, and no much larger clone turns up one base away.

The method was the immunoSEQ multiplex PCR assay. For the multiplex PCR, a mixture combining 60 forward primers for TCR Vbeta segments and 13 reverse primers for TCR Jbeta segments was used. The CDR3 region of rearranged TCR beta genes was amplified from genomic DNA with a multiplex PCR assay. The amplified TCR beta libraries were sequenced on the Illumina HiSeq System as 87-base-pair reads. In the authors' own workflow: A later analysis tallied roughly 80 million unique TCR beta chains across the 666 repertoires, and some 12 million of those chains were shared by two or more donors. Raw reads were error-corrected and collapsed into unique sequences with a nearest-neighbor algorithm that merged closely related sequences to remove PCR and sequencing errors. CDR3 sequences were aligned to IMGT reference sequences to assign V, D and J gene segments. For a sequence to be retained, at least a six-nucleotide match to both a V gene segment and a J gene segment was required. Rearrangements were classified as productive when the CDR3 lacked stop codons and remained in frame with V and J, and all other rearrangements were classified as non-productive. Following IMGT convention, CDR3 was defined as the stretch from the second conserved V-encoded cysteine to the conserved J-encoded phenylalanine. The earlier analysis of more than 450 of the donors excluded sequences that lacked an unambiguous match to a single V gene segment. In an earlier analysis of 587 of the donors, a V segment was called functional when productive rearrangements were above 56.7%, and segregating when the standard deviation between donors exceeded 5%. A statistical classification framework was developed to diagnose cytomegalovirus status using the catalog of TCR beta chain sequences. A later analysis assigned V and J genes by comparing TCR nucleotide sequences with IMGT/GENE-DB human TR gene sequences. A later analysis assigned CDR3 sequences and most-parsimonious VDJ recombination scenarios with the TCRdist pipeline. In a later analysis, each TCR beta chain was defined by its CDR3 amino acid sequence together with its V-gene family, and reads lacking a unique V-gene family were excluded. As a way to deal with suspected cross-contamination and a sequencing artifact, a later analysis dropped 592 nucleotide sequences that were highly shared and had low generation probability. For each public chain, a later analysis derived a clonal expansion index from normalized ranks of inferred template counts within each repertoire. Generation probabilities in a later analysis came from a VDJ recombination model fitted to out-of-frame rearrangements, and those results were checked against IGoR. In a later analysis, hypergeometric tests were used to score TCR-TCR, TCR-HLA and TCR-CMV co-occurrence, with a repertoire-size bias correction applied to TCR pairs. A later analysis estimated false discovery rates by permuting HLA or CMV assignments 20 times. In a later analysis, co-occurring TCRs were grouped using DBSCAN, and TCRdist sequence similarity was added for clustering within HLA-allele-positive subsets. Repertoires with fewer than 30,000 or more than 120,000 public chains, plus five repertoires with anomalous nucleotide sharing, were excluded from co-occurrence clustering. Imported from immuneACCESS, the table was reduced by TCRdb to in-frame sequences with V and J called. These copies leave out some clones; in studies compared against another copy, an unresolved V gene accounts for under half, and the cause of the remainder is not known. D and trimming were read from the DNA, whereas the V and J calls and clone size are those reported in that table. Here the sample has 150,000 to 200,000 clones; 81% occur a single time. The leading ten clones occupy approximately 1.8% of the sample.

The cohort was made up of 500 to 850 healthy bone marrow donors. At the time of sampling, all cohort members were nominally healthy, though unrecorded immune exposures were likely present. The donor tested CMV seronegative, placing the donor among the approximately 400 seronegative members of the cohort. A peripheral blood sample was collected from each donor, and TCR beta sequencing was performed on peripheral blood mononuclear cells. The Qiagen DNeasy Blood Extraction Kit was used to extract genomic DNA from the blood cell samples. Sequencing was done on a sample of PBMCs. The source of this sequence is a man aged 18 to 30 in good health and CMV-seronegative. The chain joins TRBV12-5 to TRBJ2-5, and TRBD2 aligns with 7 junction nucleotides. The CDR3: CASGWGRAGETQYF. DNA sequence: TGTGCTAGTGGTTGGGGGAGGGCGGGAGAGACCCAGTACTTC.